The sequence of this T cell receptor (beta chain) was determined in a study of T cell changes during pregnancy in multiple sclerosis. There are 14 residues in the CDR3. V gave up 5 bases and J gave up 3 bases, with 13 bases separating them. In germline, CDR1 is SGHTA, CDR2 FQGNSA. Data came from immunoSEQ multiplex PCR; TCRdb stores just in-frame clones and leaves some out. The sample includes about 33,000 clones, around 93% seen only once; the top ten take around 3%. The sequences come from CD4+ T cells from peripheral blood mononuclear cells, collected in the third trimester of pregnancy. The gene calls are TRBV7-2 and TRBJ2-5; D uncertain. This TCR came from a female donor in good health, enrolled as a control in a pregnancy study. The chain's CDR3 is CASSLARVEETQYF. CDR3 nucleotides: TGTGCCAGCAGCCTCGCCCGGGTGGAAGAGACCCAGTACTTC.